This T cell receptor beta chain is from a study of blood T cell repertoires in COVID-19. Study details: In each case, the material was cDNA or gDNA derived from T cells, B-cell-depleted T cells, or PBMCs.

As handled by the study authors: Researchers report that nucleated cell counts were estimated from reference gene primer amplification. The table came from immunoSEQ multiplex PCR; TCRdb's copy has only in-frame clones and leaves some out. V and J calls and clone size follow that table, whereas D and trimming were derived from the DNA. Among roughly 63,000 clones listed, 88% were seen once. Trimming pared 2 bases from V and 4 bases from J, leaving 8 bases between. CDR1 is MNHEY, CDR2 SVGEGT, per germline. This CDR3 spans 13 amino acids. The origin of this receptor is a human donor in a cohort sampled during active COVID-19. The chain couples TRBV6-2 or TRBV6-3 to TRBJ1-1; D is unresolved. Material: peripheral blood. For the CDR3, the DNA is TGTGCCAGCAGTTACACTGGGAGCACTGAAGCTTTCTTT. Encoded protein: CASSYTGSTEAFF.